Sequencing of this T cell receptor (beta chain) was carried out in a study of STAT3 mutations in large granular lymphocyte leukemia. Whole-study results and caveats: Variable sampling intervals and differing treatment regimens complicated linking therapy response to TCR clonal burden changes. A small but highly pathogenic clone may have been missed. Every T-cell large granular lymphocyte leukemia patient had at least one immunodominant TCR beta clonotype. Clonal expansion was inferred from samples taken at other timepoints.

Assay used: immunoSEQ multiplex PCR; TCRdb lists only in-frame clones, some missing. The sample yields 13,000 or so clones, just over 85% seen once. Details on this clone: The antigen remains undetermined.

The material sequenced was PBMCs. This clonotype was obtained from a human donor with T large granular lymphocyte leukemia. Some clones in this sample may be carry-over from other donors' samples.

The CDR3 DNA reads TGTGCCAGCAGTTCGGCTCGGCCTTCCTCCTACAATGAGCAGTTCTTC. Amino acids: CASSSARPSSYNEQFF. V and J are TRBV6-5 and TRBJ2-1; D gene ambiguous. The length of the CDR3 is 16 residues. Between the trimmed V and J ends, which lost 4 bases and 0 bases, there was a span of 13 bases. Germline lookup yields CDR1 MNHEY and CDR2 SVGAGI.